The 30 T cell receptor beta chains listed next were all sequenced from one sample in a study of blood T cell repertoires in COVID-19 (dated by TCRdb to the early 2020s). Libraries were constructed by the immunoSEQ multiplex PCR assay. The immuneACCESS repertoire file appears here via TCRdb, limited to in-frame rearrangements. These files lack a portion of the clones; in checked studies, under half of the deficit traces to unresolved V genes, and the cause of the others is not known. The sample contains about 280,000 clones, 85% of them found a single time. The ten largest account for 2% to 3% of the sample. The specimen sequenced was PBMCs or T cells enriched from blood (not recorded which). Receptor source: a woman between 45 and 60 years old who had recovered from COVID-19.

The V gene is TRBV7-8, the J gene TRBJ1-2, with D uncertain. CDR1 is SGHVS, CDR2 FQNEAQ, per germline. Trimming stripped 5 bases from V and 8 bases from J, with 9 bases between. This CDR3 region has 11 residues. The CDR3 region has the DNA TGTGCCAGCAGCCCTTTGAGGGGCTACACCTTC. Its translation: CASSPLRGYTF.

Comment on this clone: Other nucleotide sequences in the sample specify the same CDR3. The J gene is TRBJ1-1, the V gene TRBV18; D is unresolved. The CDR3 runs to 13 residues. Germline V CDR1 and CDR2: KGHSH, LQKENI. V was shortened by 3 bases and J by 0 bases, with 5 bases between the two germline ends. In DNA, the CDR3 is TGTGCCAGCTCACCTACTATGAACACTGAAGCTTTCTTT. Translating it yields CASSPTMNTEAFF. Complete variable domain (other parts from reference TRBV18 and TRBJ1-1): NAGVMQNPRHLVRRRGQEARLRCSPMKGHSHVYWYRQLPEEGLKFMVYLQKENIIDESGMPKERFSAEFPKEGPSILRIQQVVRGDSAAYFCASSPTMNTEAFFGQGTRLTVV.

This clone was seen just once. This chain connects TRBV30 to TRBJ1-6; TRBD1 might be the D (6 bases). With 0 bases removed from V and 7 bases from J, the gap between germline ends came to 13 bases. The CDR3 loop spans 15 amino acids. Germline lookup yields CDR1 GTSNPN and CDR2 SVGIG (reference sequence). The chain's CDR3 is CAWSVRGQGNSPLHF. The DNA of the CDR3 is TGTGCCTGGAGTGTCAGGGGCCAAGGGAATTCACCCCTCCACTTT.

The rearrangement uses TRBV7-9 and TRBJ2-4; the match to TRBD1 covers 10 bases. Germline V CDR1 and CDR2: SEHNR, FQNEAQ (reference sequence). CDR3 length: 17 amino acids. V dropped 4 bases and J dropped 2; count of bases not matched to a gene: 8. This CDR3 reads CASSSPRDRGSKNIQYF. CDR3 nucleotide sequence: TGTGCCAGCAGCTCCCCTAGGGACAGGGGTTCCAAAAACATTCAGTACTTC.

V usage is TRBV19 and J usage is TRBJ2-7; 8 bases map to TRBD2. The CDR3 consists of 13 residues. V shed 8 bases and J 6 bases; nucleotides not matched to a gene: 9. CDR1 is LNHDA, CDR2 SQIVND, per germline (reference sequence). DNA for the CDR3: TGTGCCAGTTCCGGGACTAGGCACGTCGAGCAGTACTTC. The encoded protein is CASSGTRHVEQYF.

The V call is TRBV7-8, the J call TRBJ1-2; no reliable D call. Germline CDR1 is SGHVS and CDR2 is FQNEAQ. CDR3 length equals 17 residues. With 5 bases removed from V and 8 bases from J, the gap between germline ends came to 27 bases. The DNA of the CDR3 is TGTGCCAGCAGCCCAATTGAGGTCGGGGTAGGGCAGCTCGGCTACACCTTC. It codes for CASSPIEVGVGQLGYTF.

There are a few counts of this clone. The chain recombines TRBV14 with TRBJ2-2; 8 bases match TRBD1. Germline assignment: CDR1 SGHDN and CDR2 FVKESK. This CDR3 region has 15 residues. V lost 6 bases to trimming and J lost 7 bases; unmatched junction nucleotides: 10. CDR3 protein: CASRQGQARRGELFF. CDR3 nucleotide sequence: TGTGCCAGCAGACAGGGACAGGCCAGACGCGGGGAGCTGTTTTTT.

This clone showed up just a few times. The chain carries TRBV3-1 (or the pseudogene TRBV3-2) and TRBJ1-1; D is ambiguous. Trimming removed 4 bases from V and 0 bases from J, with 12 bases in between. Per the germline V gene, CDR1 is LGHDT and CDR2 is YNNKEL (reference sequence). The CDR3 has 15 residues. The CDR3 sequence: CASSPDRDMNTEAFF. The CDR3 coding sequence is TGTGCCAGCAGCCCAGATCGAGACATGAACACTGAAGCTTTCTTT.

This chain connects TRBV11-2 to TRBJ2-5, with D hard to call. Germline V gene data show CDR1 as SGHAT and CDR2 as FQNNGV. The CDR3 is 14 residues long. V lost 7 bases and J 5 bases, leaving 17 bases between the germline ends. CDR3 in amino acids: CASIRGRSQETQYF. The CDR3 nucleotides read TGTGCCAGCATCCGAGGCCGGTCCCAGGAGACCCAGTACTTC.

This clone was recorded once. V usage is TRBV19 and J usage is TRBJ1-5, with TRBD1 identical over 7 bases. V lost 5 bases and J lost 7; bases outside the gene matches: 5. This CDR3 spans 13 amino acids. Germline-derived CDR1 and CDR2 are LNHDA and SQIVND (reference sequence). DNA for the CDR3: TGTGCCAGTAGTTACAGGGGCGGCCAGCCCCAGCATTTT. The encoded protein is CASSYRGGQPQHF. The full variable domain, completed using reference TRBV19 and TRBJ1-5, is DGGITQSPKYLFRKEGQNVTLSCEQNLNHDAMYWYRQDPGQGLRLIYYSQIVNDFQKGDIAEGYSVSREKKESFPLTVTSAQKNPTAFYLCASSYRGGQPQHFGDGTRLSIL.

The chain joins TRBV19 to TRBJ2-5; 10 bases agree with TRBD1. In germline, CDR1 is LNHDA, CDR2 SQIVND (reference sequence). CDR3 length: 15 residues. V was clipped by 5 bases and J by 3 bases; unmatched bases: 6. CDR3: CASSPGTGVKETQYF. The CDR3, as DNA: TGTGCCAGTAGTCCCGGGACAGGGGTGAAAGAGACCCAGTACTTC. The complete variable domain, with remaining parts taken from reference TRBV19 and TRBJ2-5, reads DGGITQSPKYLFRKEGQNVTLSCEQNLNHDAMYWYRQDPGQGLRLIYYSQIVNDFQKGDIAEGYSVSREKKESFPLTVTSAQKNPTAFYLCASSPGTGVKETQYFGPGTRLLVL.

The chain combines TRBV28 with TRBJ2-4; the D is unclear. The CDR3 covers 15 residues. The ends were cut back, 2 bases at V and 0 bases at J, with 8 bases in the middle. CDR1 is MDHEN and CDR2 is SYDVKM in the germline V gene. CDR3 residues: CASSLTTIAKNIQYF. The CDR3 bases are TGTGCCAGCAGTTTAACAACCATAGCCAAAAACATTCAGTACTTC.

The chain couples TRBV10-1 to TRBJ2-3; tentative D call: TRBD2 (7 bases). V lost 3 bases and J lost 5, with 15 bases in between. Germline CDR1 WNHNN, CDR2 SYGVQD (reference sequence). The CDR3 is 15 amino acids. CDR3 sequence: CASSESGGLQDTQYF. CDR3 in DNA: TGCGCCAGCAGTGAATCGGGGGGCCTCCAAGATACGCAGTATTTT.

The count of this clone is one. The genes are TRBV5-1 and TRBJ2-7, with a weak D call TRBD2 (6 bases). The V end was cut by 8 bases, the J end by 5 bases, with 20 bases between. Germline V gene sequence: CDR1 SGHRS, CDR2 YFSETQ. This CDR3 is 14 amino acids long. The CDR3 protein is CASSPRRDVNEQYF. CDR3 coding DNA: TGCGCCAGTTCACCGAGGCGGGACGTCAACGAGCAGTACTTC.

This clone was recorded only once. This chain joins TRBV25-1 and TRBJ2-1; 8 bases match TRBD2. The CDR3 runs to 16 residues. The J segment lost 0 bases and the V segment lost 2 bases, leaving 3 bases of the junction unmatched. In germline, CDR1 is MGHDK, CDR2 SYGVNS. CDR3 region: CASSELSGSSYNEQFF. The CDR3 coding sequence is TGTGCCAGCAGTGAACTCAGCGGGAGCTCCTACAATGAGCAGTTCTTC.

This clone is a singleton in its sample. V is TRBV19 and J is TRBJ1-1, with 7 bases identical to TRBD1. The CDR3 totals 14 residues. Germline CDR1 reads LNHDA; CDR2 reads SQIVND (reference sequence). Germline trimming cut 5 bases from V and 6 bases from J; bases unmatched to any gene: 9. The CDR3 nucleotides read TGTGCCAGTAGTGACCAGGGGGAATTGGCTGAAGCTTTCTTT. It yields the protein CASSDQGELAEAFF.

CDR3 DNA sequence: TGCGCCAGCAGCCAAGATACGGGGCGGGGAAAGACCCAGTACTTC. It translates to CASSQDTGRGKTQYF. V gene TRBV4-3 combines with J gene TRBJ2-5, with a tentative D call TRBD2 (6 bases). CDR3 length: 15 residues. The germline gives CDR1 LGHNA, CDR2 YSLEER. V gave up 0 bases and J gave up 6 bases, with 14 bases separating them.

For the CDR3, the DNA is TGTGCCAGCAGCGTTACCGGGACTAGCTATAATGAGCAGTTCTTC. Protein product: CASSVTGTSYNEQFF. The chain joins TRBV9 to TRBJ2-1; 9 bases align to TRBD2. Germline loops: CDR1 SGDLS, CDR2 YYNGEE. The CDR3 contains 15 residues. Trimming cost V 2 bases and J 7 bases; bases outside gene matches: 7.

The rearrangement uses TRBV2 and TRBJ1-4; the match to TRBD1 covers 8 bases. The germline gives CDR1 SNHLY, CDR2 FYNNEI. With 7 bases clipped from V and 3 bases from J, the junction kept 4 bases outside the gene matches. The CDR3 contains 14 residues. Written as DNA, the CDR3 is TGTGCCAGCATCAGGACAGGGTCTAATGAAAAACTGTTTTTT. Encoded protein: CASIRTGSNEKLFF.

This clone was seen once. V gene TRBV6-4 combines with J gene TRBJ2-1; TRBD2 might be the D (5 bases). The CDR3 extends over 12 amino acids. V was trimmed by 2 bases and J by 8 bases, leaving 7 bases between them. Germline V gives CDR1 MRHNA, CDR2 SNTAGT. The CDR3 DNA reads TGTGCCAGCAGTGACGGGAGCGATGAGCAGTTCTTC. It encodes CASSDGSDEQFF.

The V gene is TRBV28, the J gene TRBJ1-3, with TRBD1 as a possible D gene (6 bases). V lost 5 bases and J lost 0, with 11 bases in between. The CDR3 extends over 15 amino acids. The V gene's germline CDR1 is MDHEN and CDR2 SYDVKM. For the CDR3, the DNA is TGTGCCAGCAGTCAGGGGTTTGGCTCTGGAAACACCATATATTTT. Residues: CASSQGFGSGNTIYF. Drawing the rest from reference TRBV28 and TRBJ1-3, the complete variable domain is DVKVTQSSRYLVKRTGEKVFLECVQDMDHENMFWYRQDPGLGLRLIYFSYDVKMKEKGDIPEGYSVSREKKERFSLILESASTNQTSMYLCASSQGFGSGNTIYFGEGSWLTVV.

This clone was seen a single time. The rearrangement links TRBV12-3 or TRBV12-4 to TRBJ2-7; D is uncertain. CDR3 length: 12 amino acids. V lost 4 bases to trimming and J lost 6 bases, with 10 bases between them. This CDR3 reads CASSSSVSEQYF. Written as DNA, the CDR3 is TGTGCCAGCAGTTCCTCAGTATCCGAGCAGTACTTC.

This clone turned up a few times. The chain recombines TRBV18 with TRBJ1-3; D not certain. V was cut by 0 bases and J by 2 bases, with 20 bases left in between. CDR3 size: 19 residues. Germline lookup yields CDR1 KGHSH and CDR2 LQKENI. As DNA, the CDR3 is TGTGCCAGCTCACCACCGGCTCAGCGAAGTGCCCTCCCTGGAAACACCATATATTTT. Amino acid sequence: CASSPPAQRSALPGNTIYF.

The chain has TRBV6-5 and TRBJ2-2; 10 positions agree with TRBD1. The J segment lost 4 bases and the V segment lost 8 bases, leaving 4 bases of the junction unmatched. Germline CDR1 and CDR2: MNHEY and SVGAGI. The CDR3 loop spans 14 amino acids. The CDR3 sequence: CASLTGGRTGELFF. As DNA, the CDR3 is TGTGCCAGCTTGACAGGGGGCCGCACCGGGGAGCTGTTTTTT.

The rearrangement uses TRBV7-9 and TRBJ1-1; D remains ambiguous. The length of the CDR3 is 15 residues. CDR1 and CDR2 from the germline V gene are SEHNR and FQNEAQ (reference sequence). Trimming left V 5 bases short and J 1 base short, with 14 bases between. CDR3 residues: CASSPRGSPNTEAFF. The DNA for the CDR3 is TGTGCCAGCAGCCCCCGAGGGAGCCCGAACACTGAAGCTTTCTTT. The variable domain in full, completed from reference TRBV7-9 and TRBJ1-1, reads DTGVSQNPRHKITKRGQNVTFRCDPISEHNRLYWYRQTLGQGPEFLTYFQNEAQLEKSRLLSDRFSAERPKGSFSTLEIQRTEQGDSAMYLCASSPRGSPNTEAFFGQGTRLTVV.

The chain couples TRBV5-1 to TRBJ2-3; possibly TRBD1 for D (5 bases). Germline V gene lookup returns CDR1 SGHRS and CDR2 YFSETQ. CDR3 length equals 14 residues. The ends were cut back, 1 base at V and 1 base at J, with 7 bases in the middle. CDR3 loop: CASSLQGRTDTQYF. Written as DNA, the CDR3 is TGCGCCAGCAGCTTGCAGGGCCGCACAGATACGCAGTATTTT.

V usage is TRBV7-2 and J usage is TRBJ2-6, with 9 bases that match TRBD2. The CDR3 extends over 15 amino acids. Germline CDR1 reads SGHTA; CDR2 reads FQGNSA. V lost 6 bases to trimming and J lost 8 bases; unmatched junction nucleotides: 8. Here the CDR3 reads CASRLVAGDPNVLTF. In DNA form, the CDR3 reads TGTGCCAGCAGACTAGTAGCGGGAGACCCCAACGTCCTGACTTTC.

The gene calls are TRBV9 and TRBJ2-7; the match to TRBD2 covers 9 bases. The CDR3 loop spans 14 amino acids. Germline V gene data show CDR1 as SGDLS and CDR2 as YYNGEE. V dropped 3 bases and J dropped 1; count of bases not matched to a gene: 2. In DNA form, the CDR3 reads TGTGCCAGCAGCGAGGGACTAGCTTCCTACGAGCAGTACTTC. Amino acids: CASSEGLASYEQYF.

The chain employs TRBV2 and TRBJ2-7, with D hard to call. V dropped 3 bases and J dropped 3 bases, with 6 bases sitting between them. The length of the CDR3 is 12 residues. Germline CDR1 is SNHLY and CDR2 is FYNNEI. CDR3 residues: CASSDYSYEQYF. DNA of the CDR3: TGTGCCAGCAGTGACTATAGCTACGAGCAGTACTTC.

The rearrangement uses TRBV4-3 and TRBJ2-1; D ambiguous. Germline-derived CDR1 and CDR2 are LGHNA and YSLEER. Trimming shortened V by 1 base and J by 3 bases, and 10 bases separated the two germline ends. The CDR3 length is 15 residues. The CDR3 loop reads CASSQARLLYNEQFF. CDR3 bases: TGCGCCAGCAGCCAAGCGAGGCTCCTCTACAATGAGCAGTTCTTC.